The 9 T cell receptor beta chains reported below all come from one sample, sequenced in a study of blood T cell repertoires in COVID-19. TCRdb's copy holds only in-frame clones and misses some; the assay was immunoSEQ multiplex PCR. The data hold about 90,000 clones, with around 93% observed a single time. Sequencing was performed on peripheral blood. The receptors originated from a human donor with active COVID-19. The donor label of this sample is uncertain.

V is TRBV27 and J is TRBJ2-3; the match to TRBD1 covers 10 bases. V dropped 3 bases and J dropped 3; count of bases not matched to a gene: 3. Germline V gene sequence: CDR1 MNHEY, CDR2 SMNVEV (reference sequence). The CDR3 has 15 residues. CDR3 sequence (DNA): TGTGCCAGCAGTTTCGTGGGACAGGGGACAGATACGCAGTATTTT. Translated: CASSFVGQGTDTQYF.

The chain joins TRBV21-1 to TRBJ1-2. TRBV21-1 is given as a pseudogene. The length of the CDR3 is 13 residues. The CDR3 protein is CASFQVVSYGYTF. CDR3 sequence (DNA): TGTGCCAGCTTTCAAGTAGTTTCTTATGGCTACACCTTC.

This clone was found a few times. The chain recombines TRBV7-8 with TRBJ1-6, with 11 bases aligning to TRBD1. The CDR3 loop spans 17 amino acids. Germline values: CDR1 SGHVS, CDR2 FQNEAQ. The junction had 3 bases not matched to a gene; V was cut back by 2 bases and J by 3 bases. CDR3 sequence: CASSLSDRGHYNSPLHF. DNA of the CDR3: TGTGCCAGCAGCTTATCGGACAGGGGGCACTATAATTCACCCCTCCACTTT.

The chain has TRBV19 and TRBJ1-1; 9 bases are shared with TRBD1. V shed 4 bases and J 4 bases; nucleotides not matched to a gene: 1. CDR1 is LNHDA, CDR2 SQIVND, per germline (reference sequence). The CDR3 spans 13 residues. CDR3 DNA sequence: TGTGCCAGTAGTAGGACAGGGGTCACTGAAGCTTTCTTT. Residues: CASSRTGVTEAFF.

The genes are TRBV4-2 and TRBJ2-7; TRBD2 matches at 7 bases. CDR3 length: 16 amino acids. The ends lost 0 bases at V and 0 bases at J; junction bases unmatched: 5. Germline-derived CDR1 and CDR2 are LGHNA and YNFKEQ. The CDR3 loop is CASSQDGSGASYEQYF. In nucleotides, the CDR3 is TGTGCCAGCAGCCAAGATGGGAGCGGGGCCTCCTACGAGCAGTACTTC.

This chain links TRBV2 with TRBJ1-4; 8 bases are shared with TRBD1. CDR3 size: 16 residues. The germline V gene has CDR1 SNHLY and CDR2 FYNNEI. J was trimmed by 8 bases and V by 5 bases; bases with no gene match: 13. The CDR3: CASSLAVGQGGEKLFF. The CDR3 nucleotides read TGTGCCAGCAGTTTGGCTGTAGGACAGGGCGGGGAAAAACTGTTTTTT.

The V and J genes are TRBV29-1 and TRBJ1-1; D is unclear. V was pared by 6 bases and J by 1 base, with 6 bases between. Per germline, CDR1 SQVTM and CDR2 ANQGSEA. The CDR3 totals 11 residues. CDR3 bases: TGCAGCGTCCCGAGGAACACTGAAGCTTTCTTT. Protein sequence: CSVPRNTEAFF.

V gene TRBV6-1 combines with J gene TRBJ1-2, with D possibly being TRBD1 (6 bases). Trimming left V 4 bases short and J 7 bases short, with 22 bases between. The V gene's germline CDR1 is MNHNS and CDR2 SASEGT. The CDR3 has 16 residues. The CDR3 loop reads CASSATTGFLKGGYTF. CDR3 sequence (DNA): TGTGCCAGCAGTGCCACAACAGGGTTCCTGAAGGGTGGCTACACCTTC.

The rearrangement joins TRBV10-3 to TRBJ2-5, with TRBD2 identical over 7 bases. The CDR3 sequence is 15 residues long. Germline CDR1 is ENHRY and CDR2 is SYGVKD. V gave up 4 bases and J gave up 4 bases; unmatched junction bases: 9. The CDR3 DNA reads TGTGCCATCAGTGGGGGGGGTTTTGGACGAGAGACCCAGTACTTC. It specifies CAISGGGFGRETQYF.